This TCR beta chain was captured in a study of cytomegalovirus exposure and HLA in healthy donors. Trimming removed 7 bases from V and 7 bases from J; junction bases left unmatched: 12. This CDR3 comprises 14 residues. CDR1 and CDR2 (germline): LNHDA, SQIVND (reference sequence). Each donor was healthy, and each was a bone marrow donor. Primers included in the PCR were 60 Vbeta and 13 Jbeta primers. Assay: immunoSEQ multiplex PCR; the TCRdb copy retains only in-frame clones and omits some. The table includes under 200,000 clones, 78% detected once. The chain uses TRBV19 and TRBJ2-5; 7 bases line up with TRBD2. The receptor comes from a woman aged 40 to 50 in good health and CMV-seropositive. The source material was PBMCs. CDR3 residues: CASTALVGEGTQYF. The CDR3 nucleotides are TGTGCCAGTACCGCGCTTGTGGGGGAGGGGACCCAGTACTTC.